This T cell receptor (beta chain) was observed in a study of T cells in localized non-small cell lung cancer. General study findings and limits: Compared with tumor, uninvolved adjacent lung displayed greater T cell clonality, ranking highest overall. Longer survival (overall) was linked to higher T cell density in blood. Sequencing was limited to one tumor region, leaving the possibility of heterogeneity open. Appearances in adjacent lung were noted for a median roughly 50 of the top 100 tumor clones.

Assay: immunoSEQ multiplex PCR; the TCRdb copy retains only in-frame clones and omits some. The sample records about 72,000 clones, roughly four fifths being singletons. A note on this clone: The target antigen is unknown.

Germline V gives CDR1 SGHKS, CDR2 YYEKEE (reference sequence). The germline V and J ends were trimmed by 0 bases and 2 bases, with 9 bases remaining between them. The CDR3 has 16 residues. The chain combines TRBV5-5 with TRBJ1-6; D call uncertain. This receptor was taken from a female donor over 55 with stage I lung adenocarcinoma. The source was peripheral blood, collected before any cancer treatment. As DNA, the CDR3 is TGTGCCAGCAGCTTGGGCCTAGTTGCCTATAATTCACCCCTCCACTTT. It codes for CASSLGLVAYNSPLHF.